Presented here are 9 T cell receptor beta chains from one specimen sequenced in a study of cytotoxic CD8 clonotypes in ibrutinib-treated CLL. Some clones are missing from TCRdb's copy, which holds only in-frame ones; the method was immunoSEQ multiplex PCR. The repertoire consists of around 160,000 clones, with approximately 91% occurring once and the leading ten covering about 2.9%. Specimen: PBMCs, collected at disease progression, from a patient treated with ibrutinib. The receptors derive from a human donor with chronic lymphocytic leukemia.

This clone showed up just once. The rearrangement links TRBV2 to TRBJ2-2; the match to TRBD2 covers 9 bases. With V trimmed by 6 bases and J by 1 base, 3 bases remained unmatched. From germline, CDR1 is SNHLY and CDR2 FYNNEI. This CDR3 has 15 amino acids. CDR3 in amino acids: CASSPTSGNTGELFF. Here the CDR3 DNA reads TGTGCCAGCAGCCCGACTAGCGGGAACACCGGGGAGCTGTTTTTT.

The rearrangement joins TRBV29-1 to TRBJ2-7; either TRBD1 or TRBD2 may fit D (6 bases each). This CDR3 is 15 amino acids long. CDR1 and CDR2 (germline): SQVTM, ANQGSEA. Trimming took off 6 bases at V and 6 bases at J, with 24 bases between the two ends. CDR3 in amino acids: CSVTSRDPGAGEQYF. The CDR3 nucleotides read TGCAGCGTCACAAGTCGGGACCCGGGGGCGGGCGAGCAGTACTTC.

This sequence joins TRBV18 and TRBJ2-7, with 7 bases identical to TRBD1. Germline values: CDR1 KGHSH, CDR2 LQKENI. This CDR3 has 14 residues. The V segment lost 3 bases and the J segment 3 bases; nucleotides outside the gene matches: 5. The CDR3 is CASSPSGQHYEQYF. CDR3 bases: TGTGCCAGCTCACCGTCGGGACAGCACTACGAGCAGTACTTC.

The chain employs TRBV9 and TRBJ2-7, with a tentative D call TRBD1 (5 bases). The CDR3 covers 14 residues. V was trimmed by 0 bases and J by 4 bases, leaving 11 bases between them. Germline V gene sequence: CDR1 SGDLS, CDR2 YYNGEE. For the CDR3, the DNA is TGTGCCAGCAGCGTAGAGCGCAGGGCGTACGAGCAGTACTTC. This codes for CASSVERRAYEQYF.

The gene calls are TRBV28 and TRBJ2-7, with 7 bases aligning to TRBD2. Germline V gene data show CDR1 as MDHEN and CDR2 as SYDVKM. The J segment lost 4 bases and the V segment lost 2 bases, leaving 8 bases of the junction unmatched. The CDR3 covers 15 residues. CDR3 amino acids: CASSLSLAAGYEQYF. CDR3 sequence (DNA): TGTGCCAGCAGTTTAAGTCTAGCGGCGGGTTACGAGCAGTACTTC.

V gene TRBV5-1 combines with J gene TRBJ1-4; possible D gene TRBD1, 6 bases. The length of the CDR3 is 15 residues. V was shortened by 7 bases and J by 4 bases, with 17 bases between the two germline ends. The V gene's germline CDR1 is SGHRS and CDR2 YFSETQ. CDR3: CASGRDDRLNEKLFF. In DNA, the CDR3 is TGCGCCAGCGGAAGGGACGACAGGCTTAATGAAAAACTGTTTTTT.

The J gene is TRBJ1-1, the V gene TRBV6-4; 8 bases align to TRBD1. The V gene's germline CDR1 is MRHNA and CDR2 SNTAGT. V dropped 3 bases and J dropped 3; count of bases not matched to a gene: 0. The CDR3 contains 13 residues. In nucleotides, the CDR3 is TGTGCCAGCAGTGAGGACAGGGACACTGAAGCTTTCTTT. Its protein is CASSEDRDTEAFF.

The chain links TRBV9 to TRBJ2-1, with 10 bases matching TRBD2. Germline-derived CDR1 and CDR2 are SGDLS and YYNGEE. The length of the CDR3 is 15 residues. Losses at the gene ends were 4 bases for V and 8 bases for J; bases not matched to a gene: 9. The CDR3 sequence is CASSTGLAFFDEQFF. The CDR3 DNA is TGTGCCAGCAGCACGGGACTAGCGTTTTTCGATGAGCAGTTCTTC.

CDR3 residues: CASSASGTEWINYGYTF. The CDR3 DNA follows: TGTGCCAGCAGCGCTTCCGGGACAGAGTGGATTAACTATGGCTACACCTTC. The rearrangement links TRBV11-2 to TRBJ1-2; the match to TRBD1 covers 7 bases. CDR3 length: 17 amino acids. The junction had 13 bases not matched to a gene; V was cut back by 5 bases and J by 1 base. The germline gives CDR1 SGHAT, CDR2 FQNNGV.